This paragraph reports one T cell receptor beta chain. The antigen it binds to is not known. Base qualities are missing; no much larger clone stands one base away. The CDR3 starts with the cysteine, ends with the phenylalanine, and has 13 residues. Only the CDR3 DNA stays, 39 bases, in frame from base 1. V and J lose 2 bases and 4 bases, and a span of 9 bases separates them. In the germline V gene, CDR1 corresponds to MGHDK and CDR2 to SYGVNS. For each sorted CD8+ T cell subset, the entire amount of extracted DNA was loaded into the assay. Following the manufacturer instructions, the immunoSEQ TCRb Assay kit was used to amplify TCR beta CDR3 sequences from genomic DNA. The KAPA Library Quantification Kit for Illumina platforms was used to quantify the pooled libraries by qPCR. Pooled libraries were clustered at roughly 0.6-1.1 pM and sequenced on an Illumina NextSeq 500. As for how the authors treated the data: TCR data were analyzed using immunoSEQ ANALYZER and the R LymphoSeq package. A rearrangement efficiency score was calculated as productive divided by the sum of productive and non-productive CDR3 sequences. Clonality was measured with the Gini coefficient and diversity with the Renyi index at alpha=1, and both measures were compared pairwise between timepoints within each patient. Clonal relatedness used an edit distance of 3, and repertoire similarity used the Bhattacharyya coefficient, both computed in LymphoSeq. To classify response, a linear discriminant analysis based on week-3 changes in clonality and diversity was built using the R MASS and caret packages. This is the immuneACCESS table as TCRdb keeps it, with only in-frame sequences that have V and J called. A part of the clones is gone; compared with another copy, unresolved V genes explain less than half, and the rest is unexplained. V, J and clone size are those of that table, while D and trimming were read from the DNA. For this sample there are fewer than 15,000 clones; about 91% appear just once. The top ten hold approximately 0.2% of the sample.

The data stem from a study of blood T cell dynamics during melanoma immunotherapy (dated by TCRdb to about 2020). Concerning the study at large: All patients had metastatic melanoma and were given first-line pembrolizumab or nivolumab plus ipilimumab as standard of care in the United Kingdom. Peripheral T cell receptor repertoires of metastatic melanoma patients were profiled before and after one cycle of checkpoint inhibitor therapy to find early correlates of response. Consecutive patients formed a training cohort, and a further independent group of patients from the same centre was pooled into an external validation set. Broader findings and caveats from the paper: The relatively small sample size was acknowledged as potentially limiting generalization of the results. The study was unable to establish whether the T cell clones driving the repertoire changes were melanoma-specific or instead reflected general immune activation. Among sorted CD8+ subsets, the highest similarity to cfDNA CDR3 sequences and the highest clonality were observed in TIE cells, which was suggestive of active turnover with convergence on dominant clones.

What the time point label conveys for this sample: pre-treatment baseline. Blood samples were collected before treatment (T0) and at week 3 (W3), after the first cycle of checkpoint blockade. Except for two patients with rapid clinical progression, response was assessed 12 weeks after the first infusion by RECIST 1.1; disease control meant complete response, partial response or stable disease. Patients were excluded for prior systemic cancer treatment, concomitant immunosuppressant therapy or synchronous other active malignancies. Sorted CD8+ memory and naive T cell subsets were sequenced at T0 and W3 from six patients, of whom three were progressing and three had disease control. PBMC were isolated from blood with Lymphoprep and SepMate tubes, followed by red cell lysis. QIAamp DNA Blood Mini kits were used to extract DNA from PBMC and sorted T cell subsets. CD8+ T cell subsets were sorted live on a FACSAria III cytometer and then frozen prior to DNA extraction. For flow cytometry, fresh PBMC were kept at 4 degrees C in PBS with around 2% fetal bovine serum and analyzed within 25 hours.

The origin of this receptor is a human donor with melanoma. The chain couples TRBV25-1 to TRBJ2-7, with the D gene uncertain. Sequenced here: effector memory CD8+ T cells from blood, sampled from a patient treated with checkpoint blockade. The DNA sequence is TGTGCCAGCAGTGAACCCCCCATGTACGAGCAGTACTTC. Its translation reads: CASSEPPMYEQYF.